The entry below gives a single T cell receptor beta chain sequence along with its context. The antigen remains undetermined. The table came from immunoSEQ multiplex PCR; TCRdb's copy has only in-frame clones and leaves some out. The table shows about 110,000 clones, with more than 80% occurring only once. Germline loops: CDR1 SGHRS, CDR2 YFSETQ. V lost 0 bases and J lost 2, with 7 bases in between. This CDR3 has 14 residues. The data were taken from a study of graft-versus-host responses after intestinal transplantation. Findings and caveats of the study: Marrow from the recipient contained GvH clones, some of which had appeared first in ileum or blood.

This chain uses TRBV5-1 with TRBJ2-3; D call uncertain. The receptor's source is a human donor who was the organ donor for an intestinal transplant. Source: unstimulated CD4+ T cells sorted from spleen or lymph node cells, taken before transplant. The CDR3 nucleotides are TGCGCCAGCAGCTTGGCCCCGGACACAGATACGCAGTATTTT. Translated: CASSLAPDTDTQYF.